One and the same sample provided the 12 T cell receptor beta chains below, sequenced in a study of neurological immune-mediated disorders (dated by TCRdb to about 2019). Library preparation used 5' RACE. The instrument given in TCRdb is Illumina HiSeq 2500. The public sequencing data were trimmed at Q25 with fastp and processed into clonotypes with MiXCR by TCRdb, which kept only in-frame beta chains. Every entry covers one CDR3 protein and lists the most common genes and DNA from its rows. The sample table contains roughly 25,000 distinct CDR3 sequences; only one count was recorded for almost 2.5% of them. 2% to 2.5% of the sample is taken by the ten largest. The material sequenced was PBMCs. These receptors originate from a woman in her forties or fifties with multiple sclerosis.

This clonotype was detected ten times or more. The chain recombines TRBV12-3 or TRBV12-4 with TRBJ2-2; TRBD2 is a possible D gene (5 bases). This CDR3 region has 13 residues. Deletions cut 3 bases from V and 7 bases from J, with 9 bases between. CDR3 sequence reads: CASSFVGSGELFF. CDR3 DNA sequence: TGTGCCAGCAGTTTTGTAGGGAGCGGGGAGCTGTTTTTT.

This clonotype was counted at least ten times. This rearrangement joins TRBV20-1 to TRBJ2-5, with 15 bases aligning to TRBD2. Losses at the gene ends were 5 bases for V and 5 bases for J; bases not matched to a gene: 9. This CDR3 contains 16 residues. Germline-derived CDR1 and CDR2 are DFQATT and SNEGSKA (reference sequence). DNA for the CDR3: TGCAGTGCTGTCTCTCCCGGACTAGCGGGAGGGGAGACCCAGTACTTC. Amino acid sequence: CSAVSPGLAGGETQYF.

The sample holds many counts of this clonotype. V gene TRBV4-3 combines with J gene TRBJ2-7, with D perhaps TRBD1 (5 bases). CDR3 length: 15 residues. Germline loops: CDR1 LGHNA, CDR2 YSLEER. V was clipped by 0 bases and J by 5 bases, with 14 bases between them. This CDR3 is CASSQDGNRMNEQYF. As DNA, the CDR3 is TGCGCCAGCAGCCAAGATGGAAACAGGATGAACGAGCAGTACTTC.

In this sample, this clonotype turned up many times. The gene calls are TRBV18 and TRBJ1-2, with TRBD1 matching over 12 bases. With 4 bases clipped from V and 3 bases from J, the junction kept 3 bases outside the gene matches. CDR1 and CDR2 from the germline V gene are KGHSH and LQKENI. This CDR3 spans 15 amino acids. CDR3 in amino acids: CASSQGQGADYGYTF. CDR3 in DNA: TGTGCCAGCTCACAGGGACAGGGGGCTGACTATGGCTACACCTTC.

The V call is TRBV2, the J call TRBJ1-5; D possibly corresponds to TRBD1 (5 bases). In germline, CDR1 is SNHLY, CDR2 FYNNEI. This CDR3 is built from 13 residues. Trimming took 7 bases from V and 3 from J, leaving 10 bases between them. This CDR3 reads CASIRQINQPQHF. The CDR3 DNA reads TGTGCCAGCATTCGACAGATCAATCAGCCCCAGCATTTT.

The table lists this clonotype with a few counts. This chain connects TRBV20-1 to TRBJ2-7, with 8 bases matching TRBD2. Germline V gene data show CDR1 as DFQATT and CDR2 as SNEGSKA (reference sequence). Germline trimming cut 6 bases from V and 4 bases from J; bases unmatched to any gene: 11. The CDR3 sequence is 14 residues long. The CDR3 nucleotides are TGCAGTGCAATGACGGGGGGGCTGGGTTACGAGCAGTACTTC. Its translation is CSAMTGGLGYEQYF.

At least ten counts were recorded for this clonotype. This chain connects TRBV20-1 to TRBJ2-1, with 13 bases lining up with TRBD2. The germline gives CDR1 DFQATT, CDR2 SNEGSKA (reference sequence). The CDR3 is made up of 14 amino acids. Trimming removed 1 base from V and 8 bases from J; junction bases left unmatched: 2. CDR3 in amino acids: CSARGTSGSYEQFF. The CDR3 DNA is TGCAGTGCTAGAGGGACTAGCGGGAGCTATGAGCAGTTCTTC.

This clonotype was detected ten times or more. The CDR3 spells CALSDRGYGYTF. Written as DNA, the CDR3 is TGTGCCCTTTCCGACAGGGGGTATGGCTACACCTTC. The chain links TRBV10-3 to TRBJ1-2, with TRBD1 matching over 9 bases. After removal of 11 bases from V and 5 bases from J, the junction contained 6 bases not matched to a gene. Per germline, CDR1 ENHRY and CDR2 SYGVKD. This CDR3 contains 12 residues.

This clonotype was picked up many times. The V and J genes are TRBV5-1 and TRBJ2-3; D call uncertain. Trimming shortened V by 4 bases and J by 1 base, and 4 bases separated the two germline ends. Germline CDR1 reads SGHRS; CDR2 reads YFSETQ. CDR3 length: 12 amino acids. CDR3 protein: CASSRRTDTQYF. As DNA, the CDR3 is TGCGCCAGCAGCCGGCGCACAGATACGCAGTATTTT. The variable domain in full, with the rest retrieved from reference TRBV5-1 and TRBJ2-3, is KAGVTQTPRYLIKTRGQQVTLSCSPISGHRSVSWYQQTPGQGLQFLFEYFSETQRNKGNFPGRFSGRQFSNSRSEMNVSTLELGDSALYLCASSRRTDTQYFGPGTRLTVL.

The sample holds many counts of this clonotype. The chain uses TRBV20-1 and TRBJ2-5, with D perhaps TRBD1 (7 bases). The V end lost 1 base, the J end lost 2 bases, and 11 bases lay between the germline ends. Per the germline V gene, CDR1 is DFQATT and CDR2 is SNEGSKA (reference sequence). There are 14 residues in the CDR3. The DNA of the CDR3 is TGCAGTGCTAGAGGGACAGGAGGGCAAGAGACCCAGTACTTC. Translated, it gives CSARGTGGQETQYF.

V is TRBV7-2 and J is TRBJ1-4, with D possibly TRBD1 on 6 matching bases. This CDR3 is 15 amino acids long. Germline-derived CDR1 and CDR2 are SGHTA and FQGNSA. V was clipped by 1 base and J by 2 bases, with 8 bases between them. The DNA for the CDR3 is TGTGCCAGCAGCTTAGACCAGGGGACTAATGAAAAACTGTTTTTT. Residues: CASSLDQGTNEKLFF.

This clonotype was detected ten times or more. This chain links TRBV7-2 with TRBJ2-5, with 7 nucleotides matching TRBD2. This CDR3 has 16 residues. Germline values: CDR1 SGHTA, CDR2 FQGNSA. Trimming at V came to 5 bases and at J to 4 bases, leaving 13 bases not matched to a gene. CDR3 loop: CASSLPSGVGRETQYF. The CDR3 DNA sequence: TGTGCCAGCAGCCTGCCGAGCGGGGTGGGACGAGAGACCCAGTACTTC. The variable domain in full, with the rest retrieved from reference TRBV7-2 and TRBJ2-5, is GAGVSQSPSNKVTEKGKDVELRCDPISGHTALYWYRQSLGQGLEFLIYFQGNSAPDKSGLPSDRFSAERTGGSVSTLTIQRTQQEDSAVYLCASSLPSGVGRETQYFGPGTRLLVL.